These 8 T cell receptor beta chains were sequenced from one sample in a study of beta chain features in type 1 diabetes. The entirety of the isolated RNA underwent reverse transcription, so expressed TCRB transcripts were sequenced. Sequenced by immunoSEQ multiplex PCR; TCRdb stores in-frame clones only, minus some. Altogether 25,000 or so clones are present, 60% to 80% being singletons, with the ten largest covering roughly 2%. Sequencing used Tregs from blood. The receptors stem from a woman between 35 and 50 years old in good health.

The chain employs TRBV6-5 and TRBJ2-7, with 10 bases aligning to TRBD2. V gave up 6 bases and J gave up 4 bases; unmatched junction bases: 9. The CDR3 length is 15 residues. Germline V gene sequence: CDR1 MNHEY, CDR2 SVGAGI. The CDR3: CASRPLAGTKYEQYF. The CDR3 region has the DNA TGTGCCAGCAGGCCACTAGCGGGGACTAAGTACGAGCAGTACTTC.

The rearrangement joins TRBV2 to TRBJ1-1, with D uncertain. This CDR3 spans 15 amino acids. The V gene lost 6 bases and the J gene lost 4 bases, with 18 bases spanning the gap. CDR1 SNHLY and CDR2 FYNNEI come from the germline V gene. The CDR3 reads CASSLSRPSPTEAFF. The CDR3 nucleotides read TGTGCCAGCAGCCTCTCCCGTCCCAGTCCCACTGAAGCTTTCTTT.

This sequence joins TRBV19 and TRBJ1-4; D ambiguous. Germline CDR1 reads LNHDA; CDR2 reads SQIVND (reference sequence). The CDR3 runs 14 residues. Trimming took 7 bases from V and 5 from J, leaving 14 bases between them. CDR3 bases: TGTGCCAGTAATACGGGAGCGAGGAATGAAAAACTGTTTTTT. As protein: CASNTGARNEKLFF.

The genes are TRBV20-1 and TRBJ1-2, with TRBD1 as a possible D gene (6 bases). The CDR3 is 11 amino acids. Per the germline V gene, CDR1 is DFQATT and CDR2 is SNEGSKA (reference sequence). Trimming left V 4 bases short and J 11 bases short, with 14 bases between. The CDR3 DNA sequence: TGCAGTGCTATCAGGGGTCTAAATTACACCTTC. Encoded protein: CSAIRGLNYTF.

The chain recombines TRBV7-9 with TRBJ1-1; 10 positions match TRBD1. CDR3 size: 16 residues. Germline CDR1 SEHNR, CDR2 FQNEAQ (reference sequence). V dropped 7 bases and J dropped 1; count of bases not matched to a gene: 9. DNA for the CDR3: TGTGCCAGCACCTCGACAGGGGGCACAAGGAACACTGAAGCTTTCTTT. Translating gives CASTSTGGTRNTEAFF.

V is TRBV7-7 and J is TRBJ2-1; weak D call: TRBD1 (6 bases). The V end lost 2 bases, the J end lost 6 bases, and 14 bases lay between the germline ends. The length of the CDR3 is 15 residues. Germline CDR1 and CDR2: SSHAT and FNYEAQ (reference sequence). In DNA form, the CDR3 reads TGTGCCAGCAGCTTACTCAGGGGTCCTCGCAATGAGCAGTTCTTC. Translation gives CASSLLRGPRNEQFF.

This sequence joins TRBV11-2 and TRBJ2-7; 9 nucleotides agree with TRBD2. Germline CDR1 is SGHAT and CDR2 is FQNNGV. The CDR3 is 17 amino acids. Unmatched junction bases numbered 9, after V lost 0 bases and J lost 3 bases. The CDR3 protein is CASSLDCVAGAIYEQYF. In DNA form, the CDR3 reads TGTGCCAGCAGCTTAGATTGTGTAGCGGGGGCCATCTACGAGCAGTACTTC.

The rearrangement uses TRBV7-9 and TRBJ1-1; 7 nucleotides line up with TRBD1. V lost 2 bases, J lost 4 bases, and 16 bases stayed unmatched. Germline loops: CDR1 SEHNR, CDR2 FQNEAQ (reference sequence). The CDR3 is 18 amino acids. The CDR3 is CASSLRGGRGVVPTEAFF. The CDR3, as DNA: TGTGCCAGCAGCTTAAGGGGTGGCAGGGGGGTAGTACCCACTGAAGCTTTCTTT.